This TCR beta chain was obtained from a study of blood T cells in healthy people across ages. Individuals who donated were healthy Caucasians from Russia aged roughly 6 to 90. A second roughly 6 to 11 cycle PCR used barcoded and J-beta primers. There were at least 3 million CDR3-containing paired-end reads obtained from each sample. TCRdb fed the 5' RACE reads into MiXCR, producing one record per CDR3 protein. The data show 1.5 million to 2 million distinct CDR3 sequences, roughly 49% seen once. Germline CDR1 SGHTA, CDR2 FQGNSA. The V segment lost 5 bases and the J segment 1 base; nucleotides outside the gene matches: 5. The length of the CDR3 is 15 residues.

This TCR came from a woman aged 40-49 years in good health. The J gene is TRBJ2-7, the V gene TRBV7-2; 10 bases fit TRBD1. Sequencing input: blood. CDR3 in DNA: TGTGCCAGCAGCCAGGGACAGGGGATATCCTACGAGCAGTACTTC. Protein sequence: CASSQGQGISYEQYF. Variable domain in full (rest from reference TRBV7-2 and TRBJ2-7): GAGVSQSPSNKVTEKGKDVELRCDPISGHTALYWYRQSLGQGLEFLIYFQGNSAPDKSGLPSDRFSAERTGGSVSTLTIQRTQQEDSAVYLCASSQGQGISYEQYFGPGTRLTVT.